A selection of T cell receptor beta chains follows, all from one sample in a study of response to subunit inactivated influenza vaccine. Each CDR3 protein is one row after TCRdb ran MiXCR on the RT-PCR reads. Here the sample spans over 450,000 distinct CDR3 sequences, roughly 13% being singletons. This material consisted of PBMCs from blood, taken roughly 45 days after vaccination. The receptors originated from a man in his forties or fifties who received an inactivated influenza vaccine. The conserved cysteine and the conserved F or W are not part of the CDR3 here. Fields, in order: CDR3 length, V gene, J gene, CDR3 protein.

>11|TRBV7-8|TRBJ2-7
ASSLPNGDEQY
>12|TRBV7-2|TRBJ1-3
ASSLAFSGNTIY
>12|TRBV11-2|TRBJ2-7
ASGHAGSSYEQY
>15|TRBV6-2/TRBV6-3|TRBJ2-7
ASSYSPRTGGLYEQY
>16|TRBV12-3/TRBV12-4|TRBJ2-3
ASMGFGGGSSSTDTQY
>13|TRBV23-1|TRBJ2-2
ARFLAGLNTGELF
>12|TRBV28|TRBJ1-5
ASSLARGVAPQH
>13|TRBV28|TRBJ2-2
ASIPVGQGKGELF
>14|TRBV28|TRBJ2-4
ASSFEQGAAKNIQY
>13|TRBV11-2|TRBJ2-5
ASSSYRGQQETQY
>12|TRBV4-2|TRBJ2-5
ASSPGGWQETQY
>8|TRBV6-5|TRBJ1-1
APLGTEAF
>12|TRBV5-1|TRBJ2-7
ASSSGQQSDEQY
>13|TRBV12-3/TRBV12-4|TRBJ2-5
ASSLGGTRGETQY
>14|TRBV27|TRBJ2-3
ASSPVTGRGTDTQY
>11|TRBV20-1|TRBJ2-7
SARGSLSLEQY
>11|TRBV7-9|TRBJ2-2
AGATEGTGELF
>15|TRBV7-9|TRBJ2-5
ASSLGGSGLLQETQY
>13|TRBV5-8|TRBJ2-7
ASSIGQGARYEQY
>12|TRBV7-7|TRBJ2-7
ASSPETNSYEHY
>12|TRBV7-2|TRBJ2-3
ASSLSHDSLGQY
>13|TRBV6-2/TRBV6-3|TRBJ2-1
ASSYLAGGDNEQF
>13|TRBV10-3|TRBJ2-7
AISESGQGGYEQY
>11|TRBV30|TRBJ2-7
AWSVHGQAEQY